The T cell receptor beta chain described here comes from a study of regulatory T cells in long-lasting Graves disease. Study context: Graves' patients diagnosed newly had used antithyroid drugs under 3 months.

Study-level results: Persistent Graves' patients had lower TCR diversity than newly diagnosed ones.

Comment on this clonotype: As yet, its antigen is unknown.

Time point denoted: newly diagnosed GD, antithyroid drugs for less than 3 months. After RNA was extracted from PBMCs, the TCR library was made from it. The authors drew 7.5 to 10 milliliters of peripheral blood into EDTA tubes. The CDR3 extends over 13 amino acids. The V gene lost 2 bases and the J gene lost 3 bases, with 8 bases spanning the gap. Germline values: CDR1 MNHEY, CDR2 SVGEGT. The TCR beta library used iRepertoire HTBI primers with Arm-PCR amplification of CDR3. Via MiXCR, TCRdb re-called the multiplex PCR reads, giving one row per CDR3 protein. The table has approximately 350,000 distinct CDR3 sequences, 16% seen once. This sample was also put to use in a study of T cells in Graves' hyperthyroidism and ophthalmopathy. That paper states: Most clonotypes that expanded in the thyroid above 0.001 also showed up in blood.

V is TRBV6-2 or TRBV6-3 and J is TRBJ2-7, with no clear D. The material was peripheral blood mononuclear cells (PBMCs), obtained at new diagnosis, from a patient treated with antithyroid drugs. The receptor comes from a woman between 18 and 29 years old with Graves disease. The CDR3 DNA reads as TGTGCCAGCAGTTACCCCAAGGGCTACGAGCAGTACTTC. Translation gives CASSYPKGYEQYF.